Listed here are 3 T cell receptor beta chains from one sample, sequenced in a study of lymphopenia after photon versus proton radiotherapy. The assay was immunoSEQ multiplex PCR, and TCRdb's table has in-frame clones only and misses some. The table records more than 9,500 clones, around 90% of them present only once. The sample consisted of peripheral blood, taken from a patient treated with photon-based radiotherapy. These receptors were obtained from a man aged 60 to 75 with pancreatic cancer.

In this sample, this clone turned up once. V usage is TRBV5-1 and J usage is TRBJ2-7, with TRBD1 identical over 7 bases. Germline lookup yields CDR1 SGHRS and CDR2 YFSETQ. With 1 base clipped from V and 3 bases from J, the junction kept 4 bases outside the gene matches. The CDR3 loop spans 14 amino acids. CDR3 in amino acids: CASSLIGGIYEQYF. CDR3 in DNA: TGCGCCAGCAGCTTGATAGGGGGCATCTACGAGCAGTACTTC. Drawing the rest from reference TRBV5-1 and TRBJ2-7, the complete variable domain is KAGVTQTPRYLIKTRGQQVTLSCSPISGHRSVSWYQQTPGQGLQFLFEYFSETQRNKGNFPGRFSGRQFSNSRSEMNVSTLELGDSALYLCASSLIGGIYEQYFGPGTRLTVT.

The chain couples TRBV6-5 to TRBJ1-4, with D possibly matching TRBD1 (6 bases). V lost 8 bases and J 3 bases, leaving 19 bases between the germline ends. Looked up from germline, CDR1 is MNHEY and CDR2 is SVGAGI. This CDR3 spans 16 amino acids. This CDR3 is CASGHFTGSANEKLFF. The CDR3 DNA sequence: TGTGCCAGCGGTCACTTTACAGGGTCCGCTAATGAAAAACTGTTTTTT.

This chain joins TRBV7-8 and TRBJ2-7; TRBD1 or TRBD2 may be the D gene (5 bases each). The germline V gene has CDR1 SGHVS and CDR2 FQNEAQ. V was cut by 8 bases and J by 0 bases, with 11 bases left in between. The length of the CDR3 is 13 residues. The CDR3 nucleotides are TGTGCCAGCGGGGGAACAGTCTCCTACGAGCAGTACTTC. As protein: CASGGTVSYEQYF.